What follows describes a single T cell receptor (beta chain). These data come from a study of response to subunit inactivated influenza vaccine. TCRdb re-analysed the RT-PCR reads in MiXCR, keeping a single row per CDR3 protein. The sample has roughly 630,000 distinct CDR3 sequences; around 15% are singletons. This CDR3 has 12 amino acids. With 2 bases removed from V and 7 bases from J, the gap between germline ends came to 8 bases. The germline V gene encodes CDR1 DFQATT and CDR2 SNEGSKA (reference sequence). The source was PBMCs from blood, collected roughly 15 days before vaccination. The clonotype originates from a man aged 50 to 60 who received an inactivated influenza vaccine. The chain couples TRBV20-1 to TRBJ2-2; D remains ambiguous. Here the CDR3 reads CSARSGRGELFF. CDR3 coding DNA: TGCAGTGCTAGATCTGGCCGCGGGGAGCTGTTTTTT.